One sample yielded the 26 T cell receptor beta chains listed below, sequenced in a study of T cell repertoires in cytomegalovirus infection. TCRdb called the reads again in MiXCR, with one record for every CDR3 protein. This sample yields hundreds of thousands of distinct CDR3 sequences, of which around 30% are seen a single time; 15% to 20% belongs to the top ten. Their antigens are not known. Sample: cultured PBMCs, taken from culture after CMV antigen stimulation. The receptor set was obtained from a human donor in good health (CMV status not recorded). Some clones in this sample may be carry-over from other donors' samples.

This clonotype was observed a few times. The J gene is TRBJ2-1, the V gene TRBV4-1; D unclear. The CDR3 consists of 15 residues. Germline values: CDR1 MGHRA, CDR2 YSYEKL. Trimming removed 1 base from V and 9 bases from J, with 16 bases in between. CDR3 protein: CASSQVDNQGGEQFF. CDR3 nucleotide sequence: TGCGCCAGCAGCCAAGTAGACAACCAAGGCGGTGAGCAGTTCTTC.

The sample holds many counts of this clonotype. The chain joins TRBV9 to TRBJ2-3, with TRBD2 identical over 9 bases. The CDR3 is 14 amino acids. The junction had 2 bases not matched to a gene; V was cut back by 3 bases and J by 3 bases. Germline CDR1 SGDLS, CDR2 YYNGEE. The CDR3 sequence is CASSGTSGTDTQYF. The CDR3 coding sequence is TGTGCCAGCAGCGGAACTAGCGGGACAGATACGCAGTATTTT.

The sample holds many counts of this clonotype. The chain uses TRBV7-2 and TRBJ1-5; 8 bases match TRBD1. This CDR3 has 13 residues. Germline V lookup: CDR1 SGHTA, CDR2 FQGNSA. The junction had 5 bases not matched to a gene; V was cut back by 5 bases and J by 8 bases. CDR3 loop: CASSIDRGKPQHF. The CDR3 DNA is TGTGCCAGCAGCATCGACAGGGGCAAGCCCCAGCATTTT.

This clonotype has only a few counts. The J gene is TRBJ2-7, the V gene TRBV7-2; 7 bases align to TRBD2. CDR1 and CDR2 (germline): SGHTA, FQGNSA. V shed 6 bases and J 3 bases; nucleotides not matched to a gene: 8. The CDR3 extends over 14 amino acids. The CDR3 DNA reads as TGTGCCAGCAGTGGGGCTAGCGGTTTCTACGAGCAGTACTTC. The encoded protein is CASSGASGFYEQYF.

At least ten counts were recorded for this clonotype. The rearrangement uses TRBV7-2 and TRBJ1-3, with 7 nucleotides matching TRBD1. CDR3 length: 14 residues. Germline CDR1 is SGHTA and CDR2 is FQGNSA. After removal of 5 bases from V and 7 bases from J, the junction contained 8 bases not matched to a gene. CDR3 DNA: TGTGCCAGCAGCCCCGGGACAGCAAGGAACACCATATATTTT. This sequence encodes CASSPGTARNTIYF.

The rearrangement uses TRBV5-5 and TRBJ2-7; possibly TRBD2 for D (6 bases). Deletions cut 3 bases from V and 2 bases from J, with 9 bases between. The CDR3 has 13 residues. CDR1 is SGHKS and CDR2 is YYEKEE in the germline V gene (reference sequence). The CDR3, as DNA: TGTGCCAGCAGCTGGTTAGCGGCCTACGAGCAGTACTTC. This codes for CASSWLAAYEQYF.

Many counts were recorded for this clonotype. This chain joins TRBV7-9 and TRBJ1-6; 7 bases agree with TRBD1. V was clipped by 6 bases and J by 7 bases; unmatched bases: 6. CDR1 is SEHNR, CDR2 FQNEAQ, per germline (reference sequence). The CDR3 has 14 amino acids. The CDR3 sequence is CASRSETGNSPLHF. CDR3 bases: TGTGCCAGCAGAAGTGAGACAGGGAATTCACCCCTCCACTTT.

The rearrangement uses TRBV28 and TRBJ2-7; tentatively, D is TRBD1 or TRBD2 (5 bases each). The CDR3 has 17 residues. Trimming removed 3 bases at V and 0 bases at J, with 18 bases between. Per the germline V gene, CDR1 is MDHEN and CDR2 is SYDVKM. The CDR3 nucleotides are TGTGCCAGCAGTTTTGTAGGGCTCGGGGCAAGCTCCTACGAGCAGTACTTC. Residues: CASSFVGLGASSYEQYF. Complete variable domain (other parts from reference TRBV28 and TRBJ2-7): DVKVTQSSRYLVKRTGEKVFLECVQDMDHENMFWYRQDPGLGLRLIYFSYDVKMKEKGDIPEGYSVSREKKERFSLILESASTNQTSMYLCASSFVGLGASSYEQYFGPGTRLTVT.

This clonotype was detected ten times or more. The CDR3: CASSSGAGGRETQYF. Written as DNA, the CDR3 is TGTGCCAGCAGCTCTGGGGCGGGGGGGCGTGAGACCCAGTACTTC. The gene calls are TRBV7-2 and TRBJ2-5, with 9 bases that match TRBD2. The CDR3 totals 15 residues. V trimming: 4 bases; J trimming: 5 bases; junction bases outside the gene matches: 8. CDR1 and CDR2 (germline): SGHTA, FQGNSA.

The CDR3 spells CASSTSGRGVIQYF. The DNA for the CDR3 is TGTGCCAGTTCGACTAGCGGGAGGGGTGTCATTCAGTACTTC. The chain carries TRBV7-8 and TRBJ2-4; the match to TRBD2 covers 14 bases. There are 14 residues in the CDR3. Unmatched junction bases numbered 7, after V lost 9 bases and J lost 9 bases. Germline V CDR1 and CDR2: SGHVS, FQNEAQ.

V and J are TRBV4-2 and TRBJ2-6; D may be TRBD1 (6 bases). Germline CDR1 LGHNA, CDR2 YNFKEQ. This CDR3 is built from 15 residues. The ends were cut back, 3 bases at V and 2 bases at J, with 8 bases in the middle. The CDR3 nucleotides read TGTGCCAGCAGCCAGGGACAACCTGGGGCCAACGTCCTGACTTTC. Amino acids: CASSQGQPGANVLTF.

The table lists this clonotype with a few counts. V is TRBV7-2 and J is TRBJ2-3; the D call may be TRBD1 or TRBD2 (5 bases each). Deletions cut 1 base from V and 9 bases from J, with 11 bases between. The CDR3 is 13 residues long. Germline loops: CDR1 SGHTA, CDR2 FQGNSA. The CDR3 spells CASSLGGPTTQYF. In DNA, the CDR3 is TGTGCCAGCAGCTTAGGGGGACCCACGACGCAGTATTTT.

The chain combines TRBV7-6 with TRBJ2-7; no clear D. The germline V and J ends were trimmed by 3 bases and 6 bases, with 9 bases remaining between them. The CDR3 contains 12 residues. The germline gives CDR1 SGHVS, CDR2 FNYEAQ. CDR3 DNA sequence: TGTGCCAGCAGCTTCCCCGGGCGCGAGCAGTACTTC. It translates to CASSFPGREQYF.

This clonotype was detected many times. V is TRBV12-3 or TRBV12-4 and J is TRBJ1-5, with 7 positions matching TRBD1. There are 15 residues in the CDR3. With V trimmed by 6 bases and J by 6 bases, 11 bases remained unmatched. The CDR3 loop is CASSSQGGGLQPQHF. The CDR3 DNA reads TGTGCCAGCAGCTCTCAGGGGGGGGGTCTTCAGCCCCAGCATTTT.

In its sample, this clonotype was seen many times. The chain has TRBV12-3 or TRBV12-4 and TRBJ2-6; D possibly corresponds to TRBD2 (5 bases). This CDR3 spans 15 amino acids. The ends were cut back, 7 bases at V and 0 bases at J, with 10 bases in the middle. DNA for the CDR3: TGTGCCAGCACCCGGGATAGCTCTGGGGCCAACGTCCTGACTTTC. It yields the protein CASTRDSSGANVLTF.

This clonotype has only a few counts. The chain couples TRBV19 to TRBJ1-2, with a weak D call TRBD1 (5 bases). This CDR3 is 13 amino acids long. Trimming removed 7 bases from V and 3 bases from J, with 12 bases in between. Looked up from germline, CDR1 is LNHDA and CDR2 is SQIVND (reference sequence). CDR3 loop: CASKMGGDYGYTF. DNA of the CDR3: TGTGCCAGTAAGATGGGGGGAGACTATGGCTACACCTTC.

The CDR3 DNA is TGTGCCAGCTCTCCCAGACCCGAGAGGGAGACCCAGTACTTC. Translating it yields CASSPRPERETQYF. This chain uses TRBV18 with TRBJ2-5; D is uncertain. Trimming removed 6 bases from V and 5 bases from J, with 16 bases in between. CDR1 KGHSH and CDR2 LQKENI come from the germline V gene. The CDR3 covers 14 residues.

This rearrangement joins TRBV18 to TRBJ1-2; D is uncertain. The V and J ends lost 0 bases and 8 bases respectively, with 16 bases between them. Germline CDR1 KGHSH, CDR2 LQKENI. The CDR3 is 15 amino acids. The CDR3 reads CASSPPSDGLQGYTF. The DNA of the CDR3 is TGTGCCAGCTCACCACCGTCGGACGGCCTGCAAGGCTACACCTTC.

The gene calls are TRBV5-1 and TRBJ1-1, with TRBD1 as a possible D gene (5 bases). CDR1 and CDR2 (germline): SGHRS, YFSETQ. The V end lost 5 bases, the J end lost 1 base, and 12 bases lay between the germline ends. The CDR3 totals 14 residues. The CDR3 protein is CASRDTPENTEAFF. CDR3 nucleotide sequence: TGCGCCAGCAGGGACACACCGGAGAACACTGAAGCTTTCTTT.

This clonotype was counted a single time. The chain uses TRBV6-2 or TRBV6-3 and TRBJ2-3; D ambiguous. CDR1 and CDR2 (germline): MNHEY, SVGEGT. V shed 2 bases and J shed 8 bases, with 11 bases lying between them. This CDR3 is 13 amino acids long. DNA for the CDR3: TGTGCCAGCAGTTACCTCCCCCCGGCTACGCAGTATTTT. It specifies CASSYLPPATQYF.

This chain connects TRBV2 to TRBJ2-1; maybe TRBD1 (5 bases). The germline V gene has CDR1 SNHLY and CDR2 FYNNEI. The V and J ends lost 6 bases and 5 bases respectively, with 8 bases between them. The CDR3 is 12 amino acids. CDR3 nucleotides: TGTGCCAGCAGCAGGGAAAACAATGAGCAGTTCTTC. Protein: CASSRENNEQFF.

This chain links TRBV5-4 with TRBJ1-5; D is possibly TRBD1 (6 bases). The V end was cut by 3 bases, the J end by 10 bases, with 20 bases between. CDR1 SGHNT and CDR2 YYREEE come from the germline V gene (reference sequence). There are 15 residues in the CDR3. CDR3 in amino acids: CASSSGGAYAGPQHF. Written as DNA, the CDR3 is TGTGCCAGCAGCTCCGGGGGGGCTTACGCGGGTCCCCAGCATTTT.

The chain employs TRBV7-2 and TRBJ1-1; D is unclear. Germline V CDR1 and CDR2: SGHTA, FQGNSA. The V and J ends lost 1 base and 11 bases respectively, with 14 bases between them. CDR3 length equals 13 residues. The CDR3 DNA is TGTGCCAGCAGCTTAGGGCACTCGGCCGGGGCTTTCTTT. Protein sequence: CASSLGHSAGAFF. The full variable domain, in which reference TRBV7-2 and TRBJ1-1 provide the parts outside the CDR3, is GAGVSQSPSNKVTEKGKDVELRCDPISGHTALYWYRQSLGQGLEFLIYFQGNSAPDKSGLPSDRFSAERTGGSVSTLTIQRTQQEDSAVYLCASSLGHSAGAFFGQGTRLTVV.

The gene calls are TRBV7-2 and TRBJ2-7; D not resolved. Germline V gives CDR1 SGHTA, CDR2 FQGNSA. CDR3 size: 14 residues. V lost 3 bases to trimming and J lost 4 bases, with 13 bases between them. The DNA of the CDR3 is TGTGCCAGCAGCTTTGGCCAGACCTTATACGAGCAGTACTTC. Protein: CASSFGQTLYEQYF.

CDR3 sequence reads: CASSLAGDGGNQPQHF. The DNA for the CDR3 is TGCGCCAGCAGCTTGGCGGGGGACGGGGGCAATCAGCCCCAGCATTTT. The chain uses TRBV5-1 and TRBJ1-5, with D possibly matching TRBD1 (5 bases). The CDR3 extends over 16 amino acids. CDR1 is SGHRS and CDR2 is YFSETQ in the germline V gene. The germline V and J ends were trimmed by 0 bases and 2 bases, with 12 bases remaining between them.

The chain has TRBV12-3 or TRBV12-4 and TRBJ2-2; the D gene is possibly TRBD1 (5 bases). Deletions cut 4 bases from V and 4 bases from J, with 19 bases between. The CDR3 is made up of 17 amino acids. CDR3 residues: CASSWLPPVTATGELFF. CDR3 nucleotides: TGTGCCAGCAGTTGGTTACCCCCTGTGACAGCCACCGGGGAGCTGTTTTTT.